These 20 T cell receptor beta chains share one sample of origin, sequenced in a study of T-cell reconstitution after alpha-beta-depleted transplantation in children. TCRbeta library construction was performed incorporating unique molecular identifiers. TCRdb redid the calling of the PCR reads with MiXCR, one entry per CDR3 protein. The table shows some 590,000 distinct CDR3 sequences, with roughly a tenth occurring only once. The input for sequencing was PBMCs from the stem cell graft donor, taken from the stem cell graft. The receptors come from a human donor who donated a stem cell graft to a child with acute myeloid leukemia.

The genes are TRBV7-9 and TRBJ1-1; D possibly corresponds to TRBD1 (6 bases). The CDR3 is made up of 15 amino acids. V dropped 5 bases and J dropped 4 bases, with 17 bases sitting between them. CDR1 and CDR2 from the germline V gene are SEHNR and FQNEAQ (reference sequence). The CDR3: CASSRERGSGTEAFF. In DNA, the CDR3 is TGTGCCAGCAGCCGAGAGAGGGGGTCTGGCACTGAAGCTTTCTTT.

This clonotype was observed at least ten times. The CDR3, as DNA: TGCGCCAGCAGCCAAACCCCCGGGACATCTGGCGAGCAGTACTTC. It specifies CASSQTPGTSGEQYF. The rearrangement joins TRBV4-3 to TRBJ2-7, with a possible D match to TRBD1 (6 bases). V lost 2 bases to trimming and J lost 6 bases, with 17 bases between them. The V gene's germline CDR1 is LGHNA and CDR2 YSLEER. The CDR3 totals 15 residues.

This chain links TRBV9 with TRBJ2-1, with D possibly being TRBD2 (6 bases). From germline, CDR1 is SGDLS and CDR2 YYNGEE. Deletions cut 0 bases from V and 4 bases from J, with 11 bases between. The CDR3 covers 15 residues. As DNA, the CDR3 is TGTGCCAGCAGCGTAGCTGGTAGCGGATACAATGAGCAGTTCTTC. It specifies CASSVAGSGYNEQFF.

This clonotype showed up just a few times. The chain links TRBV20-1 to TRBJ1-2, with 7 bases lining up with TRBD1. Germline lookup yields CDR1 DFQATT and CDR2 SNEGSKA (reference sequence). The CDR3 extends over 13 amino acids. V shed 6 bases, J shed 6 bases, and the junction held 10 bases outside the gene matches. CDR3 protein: CSAPRQGRDGYTF. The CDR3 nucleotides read TGCAGTGCCCCCCGACAGGGTAGGGATGGCTACACCTTC.

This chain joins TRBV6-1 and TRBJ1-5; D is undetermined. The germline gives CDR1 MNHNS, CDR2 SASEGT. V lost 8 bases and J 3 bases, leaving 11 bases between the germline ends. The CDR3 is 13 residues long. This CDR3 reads CASAGSNNQPQHF. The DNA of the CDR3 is TGTGCCAGCGCGGGGAGTAACAATCAGCCCCAGCATTTT.

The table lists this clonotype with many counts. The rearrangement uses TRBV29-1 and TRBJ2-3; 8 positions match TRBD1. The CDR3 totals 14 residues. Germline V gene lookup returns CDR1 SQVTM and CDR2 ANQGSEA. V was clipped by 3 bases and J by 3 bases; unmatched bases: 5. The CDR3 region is CSVDRNRGTDTQYF. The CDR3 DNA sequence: TGCAGCGTTGACCGGAACAGGGGGACAGATACGCAGTATTTT.

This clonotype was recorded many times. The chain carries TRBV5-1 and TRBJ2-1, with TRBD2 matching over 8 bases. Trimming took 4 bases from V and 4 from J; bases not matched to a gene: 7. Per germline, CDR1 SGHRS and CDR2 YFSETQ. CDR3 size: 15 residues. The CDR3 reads CASSLSGDHYNEQFF. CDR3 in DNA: TGCGCCAGCAGCCTTAGCGGGGATCATTACAATGAGCAGTTCTTC.

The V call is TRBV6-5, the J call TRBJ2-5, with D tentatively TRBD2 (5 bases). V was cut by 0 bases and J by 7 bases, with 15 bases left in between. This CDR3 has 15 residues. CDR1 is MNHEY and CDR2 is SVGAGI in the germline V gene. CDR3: CASSYSRLGEGTQYF. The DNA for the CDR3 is TGTGCCAGCAGTTACTCCCGCCTGGGAGAAGGGACCCAGTACTTC.

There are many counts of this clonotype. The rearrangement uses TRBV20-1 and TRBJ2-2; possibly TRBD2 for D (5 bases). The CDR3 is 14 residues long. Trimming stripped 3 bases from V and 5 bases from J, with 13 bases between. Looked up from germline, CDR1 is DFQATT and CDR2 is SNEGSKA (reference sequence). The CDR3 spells CSASPNPGTGELFF. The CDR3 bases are TGCAGTGCTAGTCCTAACCCGGGGACCGGGGAGCTGTTTTTT.

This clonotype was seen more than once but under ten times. The CDR3 sequence: CASSVVSGRGYNEQFF. CDR3 in DNA: TGTGCCAGCAGCGTAGTTAGCGGGAGAGGGTACAATGAGCAGTTCTTC. This chain joins TRBV9 and TRBJ2-1, with TRBD2 identical over 9 bases. Per the germline V gene, CDR1 is SGDLS and CDR2 is YYNGEE. This CDR3 region has 16 residues. With 0 bases clipped from V and 4 bases from J, the junction kept 5 bases outside the gene matches.

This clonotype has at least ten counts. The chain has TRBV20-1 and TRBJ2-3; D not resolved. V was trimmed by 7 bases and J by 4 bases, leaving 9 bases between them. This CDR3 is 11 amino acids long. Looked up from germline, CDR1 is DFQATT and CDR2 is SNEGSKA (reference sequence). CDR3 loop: CSVEAADTQYF. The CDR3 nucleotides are TGCAGTGTCGAGGCCGCAGATACGCAGTATTTT.

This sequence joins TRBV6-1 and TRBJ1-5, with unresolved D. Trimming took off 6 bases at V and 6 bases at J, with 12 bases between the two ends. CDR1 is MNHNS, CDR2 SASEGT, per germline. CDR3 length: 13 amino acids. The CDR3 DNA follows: TGTGCCAGCAGGGGAGGCTCTGGTCAGCCCCAGCATTTT. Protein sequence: CASRGGSGQPQHF.

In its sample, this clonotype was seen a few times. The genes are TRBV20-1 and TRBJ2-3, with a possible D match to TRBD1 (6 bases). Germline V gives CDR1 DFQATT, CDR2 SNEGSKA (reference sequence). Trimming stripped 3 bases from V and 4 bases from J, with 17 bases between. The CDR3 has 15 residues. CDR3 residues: CSASLPGVRADTQYF. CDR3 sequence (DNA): TGCAGTGCTAGCCTACCAGGGGTGAGGGCAGATACGCAGTATTTT.

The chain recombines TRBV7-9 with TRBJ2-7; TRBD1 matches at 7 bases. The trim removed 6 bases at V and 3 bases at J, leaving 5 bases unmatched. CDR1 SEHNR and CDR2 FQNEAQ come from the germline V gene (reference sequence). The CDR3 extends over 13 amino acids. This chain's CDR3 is CASRPGQNYEQYF. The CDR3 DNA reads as TGTGCCAGCAGGCCGGGACAGAACTACGAGCAGTACTTC.

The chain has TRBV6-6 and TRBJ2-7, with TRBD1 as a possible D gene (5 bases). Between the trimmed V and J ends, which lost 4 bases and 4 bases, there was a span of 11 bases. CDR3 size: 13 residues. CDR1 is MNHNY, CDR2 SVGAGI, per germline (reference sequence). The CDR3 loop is CASSSIQGYEQYF. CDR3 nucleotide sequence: TGTGCCAGCAGTTCCATCCAGGGATACGAGCAGTACTTC.

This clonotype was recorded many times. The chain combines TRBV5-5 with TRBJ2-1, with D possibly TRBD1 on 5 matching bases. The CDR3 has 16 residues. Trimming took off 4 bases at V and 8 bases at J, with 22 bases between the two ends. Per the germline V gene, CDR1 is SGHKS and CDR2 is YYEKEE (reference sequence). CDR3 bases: TGTGCCAGCAGCCCACGTAGGGGCGTCCGTTTCGATGAGCAGTTCTTC. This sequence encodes CASSPRRGVRFDEQFF.

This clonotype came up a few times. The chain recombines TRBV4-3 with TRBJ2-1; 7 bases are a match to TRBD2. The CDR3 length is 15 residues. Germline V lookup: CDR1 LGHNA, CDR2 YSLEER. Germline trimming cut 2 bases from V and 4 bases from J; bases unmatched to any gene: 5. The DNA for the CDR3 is TGCGCCAGCAGCCAAACGGCTAGCGGTTACAATGAGCAGTTCTTC. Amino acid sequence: CASSQTASGYNEQFF.

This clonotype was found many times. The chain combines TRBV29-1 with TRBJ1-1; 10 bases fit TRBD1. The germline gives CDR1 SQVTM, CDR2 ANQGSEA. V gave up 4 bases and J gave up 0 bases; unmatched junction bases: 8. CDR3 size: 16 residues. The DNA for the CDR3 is TGCAGCGTTGGTGGGACAGGGGAAGCAATGAACACTGAAGCTTTCTTT. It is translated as CSVGGTGEAMNTEAFF.

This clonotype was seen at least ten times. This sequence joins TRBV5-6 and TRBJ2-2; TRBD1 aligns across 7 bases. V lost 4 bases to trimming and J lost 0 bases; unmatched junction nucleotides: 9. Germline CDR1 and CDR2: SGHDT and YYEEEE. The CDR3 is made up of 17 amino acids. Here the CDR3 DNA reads TGTGCCAGCAGCAGCACCCACCAGGGGGCGAACACCGGGGAGCTGTTTTTT. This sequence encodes CASSSTHQGANTGELFF.

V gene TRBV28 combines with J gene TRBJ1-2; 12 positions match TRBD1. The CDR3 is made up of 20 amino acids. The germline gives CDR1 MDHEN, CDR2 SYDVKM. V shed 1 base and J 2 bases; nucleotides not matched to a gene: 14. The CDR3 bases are TGTGCCAGCAGTTTATCCCTATTCTCCCGGGACAGGGGGCGCAACTATGGCTACACCTTC. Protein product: CASSLSLFSRDRGRNYGYTF.